Presented here are 15 T cell receptor beta chains from one specimen sequenced in a study of blood T cell repertoires in COVID-19. Profiled with immunoSEQ multiplex PCR; TCRdb holds only in-frame clones, not every one. The sample consists of nearly 85,000 clones, about 83% of them appearing once. The material sequenced was peripheral blood. The receptors derive from a woman aged 55 to 70 with acute or convalescent COVID-19.

This clone was seen more than once but under ten times. The rearrangement links TRBV19 to TRBJ1-4, with 8 nucleotides matching TRBD1. CDR3 length: 14 amino acids. J lost 6 bases, V lost 5 bases, and 5 bases had no gene match. CDR1 and CDR2 from the germline V gene are LNHDA and SQIVND (reference sequence). The CDR3 loop reads CASSRQGSYEKLFF. The CDR3 DNA reads as TGTGCCAGTAGTCGACAGGGGTCGTATGAAAAACTGTTTTTT.

The CDR3: CASRTPGTGSREKLFF. DNA of the CDR3: TGTGCCAGCAGAACCCCGGGGACAGGGTCGAGGGAAAAACTGTTTTTT. The rearrangement joins TRBV28 to TRBJ1-4; 9 bases are shared with TRBD1. This CDR3 is 16 amino acids long. Per the germline V gene, CDR1 is MDHEN and CDR2 is SYDVKM. Trimming at V came to 6 bases and at J to 8 bases, leaving 13 bases not matched to a gene.

This rearrangement joins TRBV6-6 to TRBJ2-5; D is uncertain. V was clipped by 7 bases and J by 2 bases, with 14 bases between them. CDR3 length equals 14 residues. The germline gives CDR1 MNHNY, CDR2 SVGAGI (reference sequence). The chain's CDR3 is CASTEDSYQETQYF. The CDR3 nucleotides are TGTGCCAGCACCGAAGACTCGTATCAAGAGACCCAGTACTTC.

The chain carries TRBV19 and TRBJ1-1, with 9 bases fitting TRBD1. J was trimmed by 0 bases and V by 3 bases; bases with no gene match: 5. CDR1 is LNHDA and CDR2 is SQIVND in the germline V gene (reference sequence). This CDR3 is 16 amino acids long. CDR3 nucleotide sequence: TGTGCCAGTAGTATTCTACAGGGGGCGGTGAACACTGAAGCTTTCTTT. Amino acid sequence: CASSILQGAVNTEAFF.

The V and J genes are TRBV25-1 and TRBJ1-5; D possibly corresponds to TRBD1 (5 bases). CDR3 size: 16 residues. The germline CDR1 and CDR2 sequences are MGHDK and SYGVNS. The V and J ends lost 3 bases and 2 bases respectively, with 14 bases between them. CDR3 protein: CASSDQGFGGNQPQHF. The CDR3 bases are TGTGCCAGCAGTGATCAGGGATTTGGCGGCAATCAGCCCCAGCATTTT. Filled out from reference TRBV25-1 and TRBJ1-5, the complete variable domain reads EADIYQTPRYLVIGTGKKITLECSQTMGHDKMYWYQQDPGMELHLIHYSYGVNSTEKGDLSSESTVSRIRTEHFPLTLESARPSHTSQYLCASSDQGFGGNQPQHFGDGTRLSIL.

The chain couples TRBV5-1 to TRBJ2-7, with D perhaps matching TRBD2 (5 bases). This CDR3 has 15 residues. Trimming shortened V by 0 bases and J by 1 base, and 11 bases separated the two germline ends. Germline CDR1 is SGHRS and CDR2 is YFSETQ. The chain's CDR3 is CASSLGLADSYEQYF. CDR3 DNA sequence: TGCGCCAGCAGCTTGGGCCTAGCCGATTCCTACGAGCAGTACTTC.

The chain recombines TRBV4-2 with TRBJ1-5, with 7 bases that match TRBD1. This CDR3 has 15 amino acids. From germline, CDR1 is LGHNA and CDR2 YNFKEQ. Unmatched junction bases numbered 2, after V lost 0 bases and J lost 3 bases. The CDR3 sequence is CASSQEGGANQPQHF. In nucleotides, the CDR3 is TGTGCCAGCAGCCAAGAAGGGGGCGCCAATCAGCCCCAGCATTTT.

The chain has TRBV10-2 and TRBJ2-7; 8 bases fit TRBD1. The CDR3 is made up of 16 amino acids. Germline V gene data show CDR1 as WSHSY and CDR2 as SAAADI. V shed 3 bases, J shed 7 bases, and the junction held 14 bases outside the gene matches. The CDR3 DNA is TGCGCCAGCAGTGAATTTTCCAGGGGGCTCGGGATAGAGCAGTACTTC. Protein sequence: CASSEFSRGLGIEQYF.

This clone was seen a handful of times. CDR3 loop: CASSSWGTSGSYEQYF. CDR3 nucleotide sequence: TGTGCCAGCAGCTCCTGGGGGACTAGCGGGAGTTACGAGCAGTACTTC. The chain links TRBV5-6 to TRBJ2-7; the match to TRBD2 covers 14 bases. After removal of 3 bases from V and 4 bases from J, the junction contained 6 bases not matched to a gene. The germline V gene encodes CDR1 SGHDT and CDR2 YYEEEE. CDR3 length: 16 amino acids.

This chain uses TRBV5-1 with TRBJ2-3, with 9 positions matching TRBD2. J lost 0 bases, V lost 1 base, and 0 bases had no gene match. The CDR3 extends over 15 amino acids. Per the germline V gene, CDR1 is SGHRS and CDR2 is YFSETQ. CDR3 amino acids: CASSLTSGSTDTQYF. CDR3 sequence (DNA): TGCGCCAGCAGCTTGACTAGCGGGAGCACAGATACGCAGTATTTT. The complete variable domain, with remaining parts taken from reference TRBV5-1 and TRBJ2-3, reads KAGVTQTPRYLIKTRGQQVTLSCSPISGHRSVSWYQQTPGQGLQFLFEYFSETQRNKGNFPGRFSGRQFSNSRSEMNVSTLELGDSALYLCASSLTSGSTDTQYFGPGTRLTVL.

CDR3 DNA: TGCGCCAGCAGCCTGGGGGAGACAGGGTGGGATCAGCCCCAGCATTTT. Its protein is CASSLGETGWDQPQHF. This chain links TRBV5-1 with TRBJ1-5, with 7 bases matching TRBD1. The CDR3 is made up of 16 amino acids. Germline lookup yields CDR1 SGHRS and CDR2 YFSETQ. After removal of 4 bases from V and 5 bases from J, the junction contained 12 bases not matched to a gene.

The chain has TRBV6-5 and TRBJ1-2; TRBD1 aligns across 9 bases. Per the germline V gene, CDR1 is MNHEY and CDR2 is SVGAGI. The length of the CDR3 is 15 residues. J was trimmed by 5 bases and V by 10 bases; bases with no gene match: 14. CDR3 sequence: CATQEAGTGLYGYTF. The CDR3 coding sequence is TGTGCCACGCAAGAAGCCGGGACAGGGCTATATGGCTACACCTTC.

The V and J genes are TRBV7-2 and TRBJ1-1, with 9 bases fitting TRBD1. The trim removed 3 bases at V and 6 bases at J, leaving 20 bases unmatched. The CDR3 extends over 19 amino acids. Germline CDR1 is SGHTA and CDR2 is FQGNSA. Here the CDR3 reads CASSFGHRGRGGERAEAFF. DNA of the CDR3: TGTGCCAGCAGCTTTGGTCACAGGGGGCGCGGCGGGGAACGGGCTGAAGCTTTCTTT.

V usage is TRBV5-1 and J usage is TRBJ2-5; 12 positions agree with TRBD1. CDR1 and CDR2 (germline): SGHRS, YFSETQ. After removal of 4 bases from V and 4 bases from J, the junction contained 2 bases not matched to a gene. This CDR3 contains 14 residues. CDR3 bases: TGCGCCAGCAGCCGGGACAGGGGGCGAGAGACCCAGTACTTC. Translating it yields CASSRDRGRETQYF. The full variable domain, rest sourced from reference TRBV5-1 and TRBJ2-5, is KAGVTQTPRYLIKTRGQQVTLSCSPISGHRSVSWYQQTPGQGLQFLFEYFSETQRNKGNFPGRFSGRQFSNSRSEMNVSTLELGDSALYLCASSRDRGRETQYFGPGTRLLVL.

The chain carries TRBV13 and TRBJ2-3, with a tentative D call TRBD1 (6 bases). V lost 4 bases and J 7 bases, leaving 9 bases between the germline ends. Germline lookup yields CDR1 PRHDT and CDR2 FYEKMQ (reference sequence). There are 12 residues in the CDR3. In DNA, the CDR3 is TGTGCCAGCAGCTCCAGGGGACATACGCAGTATTTT. It translates to CASSSRGHTQYF.